Described below is a single T cell receptor (beta chain) sequence and its context. The data were taken from a study of blood T cell repertoires in COVID-19. On the study more broadly: Acute-phase and convalescent COVID-19 samples originated in the United States, Italy and Spain. T cells, B-cell-depleted T cells, or PBMCs provided the cDNA or gDNA that served as material.

Per the authors' pipeline: Reference gene primer amplification in the assay estimated nucleated cell counts. TCRdb's copy holds only in-frame clones and misses some; the assay was immunoSEQ multiplex PCR. V, J and clone size reflect that table, while D and trimming were determined from the DNA. The sample includes around 290,000 clones, 85% to 90% of them seen just once. Germline-derived CDR1 and CDR2 are SGHTA and FQGNSA. V shed 6 bases and J 4 bases; nucleotides not matched to a gene: 8. This CDR3 contains 15 residues. Sequencing used peripheral blood. The chain combines TRBV7-2 with TRBJ1-2, with 10 positions matching TRBD1. The TCR originated in a middle-aged man with acute or convalescent COVID-19. The CDR3 region is CASRSDRGPFYGYTF. CDR3 DNA: TGTGCCAGCAGGTCTGACAGGGGGCCTTTCTATGGCTACACCTTC. Supplemented by reference TRBV7-2 and TRBJ1-2, the full variable domain reads GAGVSQSPSNKVTEKGKDVELRCDPISGHTALYWYRQSLGQGLEFLIYFQGNSAPDKSGLPSDRFSAERTGGSVSTLTIQRTQQEDSAVYLCASRSDRGPFYGYTFGSGTRLTVV.